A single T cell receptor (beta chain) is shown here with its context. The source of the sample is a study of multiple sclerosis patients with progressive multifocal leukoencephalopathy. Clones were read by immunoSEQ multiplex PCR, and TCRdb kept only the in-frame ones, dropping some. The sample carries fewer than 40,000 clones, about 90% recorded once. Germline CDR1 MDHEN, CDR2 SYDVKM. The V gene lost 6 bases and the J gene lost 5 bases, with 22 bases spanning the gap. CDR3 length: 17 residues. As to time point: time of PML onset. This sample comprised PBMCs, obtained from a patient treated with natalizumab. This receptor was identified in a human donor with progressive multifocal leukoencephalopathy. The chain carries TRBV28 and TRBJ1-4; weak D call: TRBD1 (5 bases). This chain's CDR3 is CASRPHLGRGVNEKLFF. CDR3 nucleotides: TGTGCCAGCAGGCCCCACCTGGGGAGGGGCGTAAATGAAAAACTGTTTTTT.